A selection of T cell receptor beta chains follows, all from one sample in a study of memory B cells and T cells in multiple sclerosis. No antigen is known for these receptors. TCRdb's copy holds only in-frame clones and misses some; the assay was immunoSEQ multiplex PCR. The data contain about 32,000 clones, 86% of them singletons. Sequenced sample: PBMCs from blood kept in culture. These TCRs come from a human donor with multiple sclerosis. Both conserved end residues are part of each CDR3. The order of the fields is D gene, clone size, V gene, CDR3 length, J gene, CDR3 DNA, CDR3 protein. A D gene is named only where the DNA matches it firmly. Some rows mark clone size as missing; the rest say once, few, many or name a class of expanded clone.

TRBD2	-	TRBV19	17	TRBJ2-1	TGTGCCAGTAGTCCACATTTAGCGGGAGTTTTCTACAATGAGCAGTTCTTC	CASSPHLAGVFYNEQFF
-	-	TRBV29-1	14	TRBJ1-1	TGCAGCGCTTCGCGAACCGACCTGAACACTGAAGCTTTCTTT	CSASRTDLNTEAFF
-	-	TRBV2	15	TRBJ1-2	TGTGCCAGCAAAGCTCTTAATTCCGCTAACTATGGCTACACCTTC	CASKALNSANYGYTF
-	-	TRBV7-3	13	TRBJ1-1	TGTGCCAGCAGCGCCGCGGGGGGCACTGAAGCTTTCTTT	CASSAAGGTEAFF
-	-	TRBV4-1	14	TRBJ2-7	TGCGCCAGCAGCCAAGATTACGGGACCTACGAGCAGTACTTC	CASSQDYGTYEQYF
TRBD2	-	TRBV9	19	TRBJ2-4	TGTGCCAGCAGCGTAGCGGGAGGGCCGGAGGCGGGATTGAAAAACATTCAGTACTTC	CASSVAGGPEAGLKNIQYF
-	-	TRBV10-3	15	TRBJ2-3	TGTGCCATCGGTAAATCGGCAGATGCCACAGATACGCAGTATTTT	CAIGKSADATDTQYF
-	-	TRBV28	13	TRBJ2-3	TGTGCCAGCAGTTCGCCGGGACGGGATACGCAGTATTTT	CASSSPGRDTQYF
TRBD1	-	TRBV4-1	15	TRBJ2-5	TGCGCCAGCAGCCAAAGACAGGGAGTATTAGAGACCCAGTACTTC	CASSQRQGVLETQYF
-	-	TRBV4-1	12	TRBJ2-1	TGCGCCAGCAGCCAAGATTGGTTCAGGCAGTTCTTC	CASSQDWFRQFF
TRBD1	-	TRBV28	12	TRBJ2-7	TGTGCCAGCAGCTGGGACAGCTACGAGCAGTACTTC	CASSWDSYEQYF
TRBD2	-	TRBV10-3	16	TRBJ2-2	TGTGCCATCAGTGAGGGAGTAGCGGGGGGCACCGGGGAGCTGTTTTTT	CAISEGVAGGTGELFF
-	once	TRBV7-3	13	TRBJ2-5	TGTGCCAGCAGCTCTAGGGGAGCAGAGACCCAGTACTTC	CASSSRGAETQYF
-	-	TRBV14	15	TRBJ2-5	TGTGCCAGCAGCCAAATCCTTACTAGGCAAGAGACCCAGTACTTC	CASSQILTRQETQYF
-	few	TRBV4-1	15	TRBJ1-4	TGCGCCAGCAGCCAAGACCGCGGGGCTAATGAAAAACTGTTTTTT	CASSQDRGANEKLFF
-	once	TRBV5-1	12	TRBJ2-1	TGCGCCAGCAGCTTACAGGTAGATGAGCAGTTCTTC	CASSLQVDEQFF
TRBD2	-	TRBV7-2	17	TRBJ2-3	TGTGCCAGCAGCTTAGCGGCAACTAGCGGTAGCACAGATACGCAGTATTTT	CASSLAATSGSTDTQYF
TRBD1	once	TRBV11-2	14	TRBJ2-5	TGTGCCAGCAGCTTCGACAGGGCACAAGAGACCCAGTACTTC	CASSFDRAQETQYF
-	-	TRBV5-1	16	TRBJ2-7	TGCGCCAGCAGCTTGGCGCAGGGACACGGGCCCTACGAGCAGTACTTC	CASSLAQGHGPYEQYF
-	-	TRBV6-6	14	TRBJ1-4	TGTGCCAGCAGTTACCTCGGACGAGGTGAAAAACTGTTTTTT	CASSYLGRGEKLFF
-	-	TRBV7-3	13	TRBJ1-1	TGTGCCAGCAGCGTTGGGGGTAGGGGTGAAGCTTTCTTT	CASSVGGRGEAFF
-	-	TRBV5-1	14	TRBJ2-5	TGCGCCAGCAGCTTGAACGTAGGCGGAGAGACCCAGTACTTC	CASSLNVGGETQYF
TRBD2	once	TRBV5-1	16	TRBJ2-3	TGCGCCAGCAGCGGTGGACTAGCGGTGGCCCCAGATACGCAGTATTTT	CASSGGLAVAPDTQYF
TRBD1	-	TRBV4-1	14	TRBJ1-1	TGCGCCAGCAGCCTAGGACAGGGAAGATCTGAAGCTTTCTTT	CASSLGQGRSEAFF
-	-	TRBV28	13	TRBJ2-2	TGTGCCAGCAGTAATTCGAGGGCCGGGGAGCTGTTTTTT	CASSNSRAGELFF
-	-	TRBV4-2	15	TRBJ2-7	TGTGCCAGCAGCCAATATAATGGGGGGAAATATGAGCAGTACTTC	CASSQYNGGKYEQYF
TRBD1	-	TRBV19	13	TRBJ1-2	TGTGCCAGTAGTGCCGGACAGGGGGCTGGCTACACCTTC	CASSAGQGAGYTF
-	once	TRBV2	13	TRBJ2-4	TGTGCCAGCAGTGAAGGACTACGGGAGCGGGAGTACTTC	CASSEGLREREYF
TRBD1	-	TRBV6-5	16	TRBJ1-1	TGTGCCAGCAGTTACTCGGACAGGGTGGGGAACACTGAAGCTTTCTTT	CASSYSDRVGNTEAFF
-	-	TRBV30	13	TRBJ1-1	TGTGCCTGGCGACCACAGGGCCCCACTGAAGCTTTCTTT	CAWRPQGPTEAFF
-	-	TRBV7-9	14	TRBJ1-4	TGTGCCAGCAGCCTGGGACGGTTTAATGAAAAACTGTTTTTT	CASSLGRFNEKLFF
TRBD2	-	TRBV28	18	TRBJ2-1	TGTGCCAGCAGTTTCTCAAGGGTGGGCGGGAGTAGAAACAATGAGCAGTTCTTC	CASSFSRVGGSRNNEQFF
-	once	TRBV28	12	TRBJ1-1	TGTGCCAGCAGTTCCTCTTTCCGTGAAGCTTTCTTT	CASSSSFREAFF
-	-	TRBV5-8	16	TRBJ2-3	TGTGCCAGCAGCTTGGGAAGGGAACGGATCACAGATACGCAGTATTTT	CASSLGRERITDTQYF
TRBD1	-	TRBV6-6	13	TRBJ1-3	TGTGCCAGCAGGGAGGGACAGCGGAACACCATATATTTT	CASREGQRNTIYF
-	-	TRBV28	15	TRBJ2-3	TGTGCCAGCAGTTTCACAGCTTTCAGCACAGATACGCAGTATTTT	CASSFTAFSTDTQYF
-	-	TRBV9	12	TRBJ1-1	TGTGCCAGCAGCGTGGATAACACTGAAGCTTTCTTT	CASSVDNTEAFF
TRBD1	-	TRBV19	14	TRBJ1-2	TGTGCCAGTAGTTTCTTACAGGGGTTCTATGGCTACACCTTC	CASSFLQGFYGYTF
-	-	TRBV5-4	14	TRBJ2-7	TGTGCCAGCAGCCCGGAAGGATGGGTAGGCGAGCAGTACTTC	CASSPEGWVGEQYF
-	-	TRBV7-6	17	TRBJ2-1	TGTGCCAGCAGCTTAGCCGATGGCAGGGGAGCCTACAATGAGCAGTTCTTC	CASSLADGRGAYNEQFF
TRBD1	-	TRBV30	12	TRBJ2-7	TGTGCCGCGGACAGGGGACCCTACGAGCAGTACTTC	CAADRGPYEQYF
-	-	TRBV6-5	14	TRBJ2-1	TGTGCCAGCAGCCAGGGACGCCCCCCTAATGAGCAGTTCTTC	CASSQGRPPNEQFF
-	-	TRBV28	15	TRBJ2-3	TGTGCCAGCAGTTTATCGTACTCTAGCACAGATACGCAGTATTTT	CASSLSYSSTDTQYF
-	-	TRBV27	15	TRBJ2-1	TGTGCCAGCAGTTTTCTGGCTAGGTGGGGCAATGAGCAGTTCTTC	CASSFLARWGNEQFF